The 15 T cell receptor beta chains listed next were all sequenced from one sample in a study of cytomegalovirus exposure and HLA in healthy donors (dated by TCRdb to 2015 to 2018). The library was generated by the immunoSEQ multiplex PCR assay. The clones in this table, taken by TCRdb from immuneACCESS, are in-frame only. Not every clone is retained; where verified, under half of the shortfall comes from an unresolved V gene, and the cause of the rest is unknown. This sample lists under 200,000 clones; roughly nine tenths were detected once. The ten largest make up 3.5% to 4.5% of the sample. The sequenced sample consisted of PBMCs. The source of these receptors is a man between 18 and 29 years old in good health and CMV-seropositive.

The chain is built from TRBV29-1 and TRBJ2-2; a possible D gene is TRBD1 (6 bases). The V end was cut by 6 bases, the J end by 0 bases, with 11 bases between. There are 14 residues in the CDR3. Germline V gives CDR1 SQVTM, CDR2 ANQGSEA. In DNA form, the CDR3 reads TGCAGCGTATACAGGGAGACGAACACCGGGGAGCTGTTTTTT. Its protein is CSVYRETNTGELFF.

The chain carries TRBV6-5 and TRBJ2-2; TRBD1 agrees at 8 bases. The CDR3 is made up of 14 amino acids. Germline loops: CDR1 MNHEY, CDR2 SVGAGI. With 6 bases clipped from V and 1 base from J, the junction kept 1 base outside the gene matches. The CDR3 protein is CASRGTGNTGELFF. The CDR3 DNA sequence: TGTGCCAGCAGGGGGACAGGGAACACCGGGGAGCTGTTTTTT.

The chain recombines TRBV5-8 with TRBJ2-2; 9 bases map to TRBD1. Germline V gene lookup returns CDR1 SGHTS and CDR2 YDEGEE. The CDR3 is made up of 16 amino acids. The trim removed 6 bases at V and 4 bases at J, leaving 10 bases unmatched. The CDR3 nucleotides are TGTGCCAGCATCAAACCGGGACAGGGTGTCACCGGGGAGCTGTTTTTT. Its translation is CASIKPGQGVTGELFF.

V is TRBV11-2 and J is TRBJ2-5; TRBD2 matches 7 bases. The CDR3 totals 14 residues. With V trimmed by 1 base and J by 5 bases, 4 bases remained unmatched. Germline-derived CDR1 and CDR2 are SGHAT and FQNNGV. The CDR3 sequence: CASSLAAGRETQYF. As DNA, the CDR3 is TGTGCCAGCAGCTTAGCAGCGGGAAGGGAGACCCAGTACTTC.

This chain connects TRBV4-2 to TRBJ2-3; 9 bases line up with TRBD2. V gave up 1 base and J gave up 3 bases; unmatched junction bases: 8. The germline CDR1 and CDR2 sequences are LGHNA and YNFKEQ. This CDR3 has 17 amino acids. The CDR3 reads CASSQAHNLAGTDTQYF. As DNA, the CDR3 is TGTGCCAGCAGCCAAGCCCACAATCTAGCGGGGACAGATACGCAGTATTTT.

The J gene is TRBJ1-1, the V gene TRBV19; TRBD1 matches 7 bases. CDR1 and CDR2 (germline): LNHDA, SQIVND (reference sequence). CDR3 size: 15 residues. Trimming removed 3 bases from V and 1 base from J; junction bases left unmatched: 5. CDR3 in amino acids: CASSIIGTANTEAFF. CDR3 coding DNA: TGTGCCAGTAGTATTATTGGGACAGCGAACACTGAAGCTTTCTTT.

CDR3 in DNA: TGTGCCAGCAGCTTGGCCCCCTACGAAGAGGGCTTGCAGTTCTTC. Amino acids: CASSLAPYEEGLQFF. The chain is built from TRBV5-8 and TRBJ2-1, with D possibly TRBD2 on 5 matching bases. The CDR3 is made up of 15 amino acids. Trimming took 0 bases from V and 12 from J, leaving 19 bases between them. CDR1 is SGHTS, CDR2 YDEGEE, per germline.

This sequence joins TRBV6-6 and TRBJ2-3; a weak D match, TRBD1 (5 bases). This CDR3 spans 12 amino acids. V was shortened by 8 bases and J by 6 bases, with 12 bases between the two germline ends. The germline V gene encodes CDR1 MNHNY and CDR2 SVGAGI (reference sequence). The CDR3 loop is CASAGSADTQYF. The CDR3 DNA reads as TGTGCCAGCGCAGGGTCTGCGGATACGCAGTATTTT.

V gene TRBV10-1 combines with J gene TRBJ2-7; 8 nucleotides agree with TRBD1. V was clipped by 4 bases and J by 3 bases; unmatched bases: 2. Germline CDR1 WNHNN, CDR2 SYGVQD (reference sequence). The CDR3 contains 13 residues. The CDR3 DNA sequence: TGCGCCAGCAGTGCGGGACAGGTCTACGAGCAGTACTTC. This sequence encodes CASSAGQVYEQYF.

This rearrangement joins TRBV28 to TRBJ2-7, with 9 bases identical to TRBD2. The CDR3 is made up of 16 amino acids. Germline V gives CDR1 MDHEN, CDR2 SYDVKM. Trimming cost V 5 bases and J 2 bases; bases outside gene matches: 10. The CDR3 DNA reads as TGTGCCAGCAGTCCAACCCCACTAGCGGGCACCTACGAGCAGTACTTC. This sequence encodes CASSPTPLAGTYEQYF.

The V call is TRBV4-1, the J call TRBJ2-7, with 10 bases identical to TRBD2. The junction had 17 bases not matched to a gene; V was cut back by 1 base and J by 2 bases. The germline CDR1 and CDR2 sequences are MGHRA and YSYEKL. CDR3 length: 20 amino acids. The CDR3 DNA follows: TGCGCCAGCAGCCAAGGGTTTTTGGGAGCGGGAGGGCCTGAGACCTACGAGCAGTACTTC. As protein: CASSQGFLGAGGPETYEQYF.

The CDR3 bases are TGTGCCAGCAGTGTAGCGGGAGAAAGTGGGGAGCTGTTTTTT. Residues: CASSVAGESGELFF. This rearrangement joins TRBV6-4 to TRBJ2-2, with 9 nucleotides matching TRBD2. This CDR3 contains 14 residues. The trim removed 4 bases at V and 8 bases at J, leaving 5 bases unmatched. CDR1 MRHNA and CDR2 SNTAGT come from the germline V gene.

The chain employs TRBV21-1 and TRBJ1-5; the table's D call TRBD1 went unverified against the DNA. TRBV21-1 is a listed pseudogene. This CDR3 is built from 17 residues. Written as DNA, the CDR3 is TGTGCCAGCAGCAAAGGCGGGGAGGGACAGGTCAATCAGCCCCAGCATTTT. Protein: CASSKGGEGQVNQPQHF.

The CDR3 DNA sequence: TGTGCCACCAGCAGAGATACGAGGGAGAAGTACACTGAAGCTTTCTTT. Translating gives CATSRDTREKYTEAFF. The genes are TRBV15 and TRBJ1-1; the D is unclear. Trimming cost V 0 bases and J 3 bases, with 14 bases left between them. Germline V gene data show CDR1 as LNHNV and CDR2 as YYDKDF (reference sequence). The CDR3 loop spans 16 amino acids.

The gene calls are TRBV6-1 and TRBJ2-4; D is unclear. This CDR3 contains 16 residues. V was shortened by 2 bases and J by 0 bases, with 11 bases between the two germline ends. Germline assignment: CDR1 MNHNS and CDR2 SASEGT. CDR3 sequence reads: CASSEQEQLAKNIQYF. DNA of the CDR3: TGTGCCAGCAGTGAACAGGAACAGCTAGCCAAAAACATTCAGTACTTC.